This TCR beta chain was obtained from a study of metastatic and nonmetastatic thyroid tumors. TCRdb re-called clones from the PCR reads using MiXCR. The sample has 18,000 or so clones, 34% seen once. Every patient was untreated before thyroid surgery. The clonotype originates from a female donor with papillary thyroid cancer or a benign thyroid nodule (not recorded which). Some clones in this sample may be carry-over from other donors' samples. The sequenced sample consisted of tumor tissue.

CDR3 sequence: CASSQVPVGLEQYF. Written as DNA, the CDR3 is TGCGCCAGCAGCCAAGTGCCCGTTGGGTTGGAGCAGTACTTC. The chain carries TRBV4-1 and TRBJ2-7, with D unresolved. Germline CDR1 and CDR2: MGHRA and YSYEKL. The germline V and J ends were trimmed by 1 base and 7 bases, with 14 bases remaining between them. The CDR3 loop spans 14 amino acids.